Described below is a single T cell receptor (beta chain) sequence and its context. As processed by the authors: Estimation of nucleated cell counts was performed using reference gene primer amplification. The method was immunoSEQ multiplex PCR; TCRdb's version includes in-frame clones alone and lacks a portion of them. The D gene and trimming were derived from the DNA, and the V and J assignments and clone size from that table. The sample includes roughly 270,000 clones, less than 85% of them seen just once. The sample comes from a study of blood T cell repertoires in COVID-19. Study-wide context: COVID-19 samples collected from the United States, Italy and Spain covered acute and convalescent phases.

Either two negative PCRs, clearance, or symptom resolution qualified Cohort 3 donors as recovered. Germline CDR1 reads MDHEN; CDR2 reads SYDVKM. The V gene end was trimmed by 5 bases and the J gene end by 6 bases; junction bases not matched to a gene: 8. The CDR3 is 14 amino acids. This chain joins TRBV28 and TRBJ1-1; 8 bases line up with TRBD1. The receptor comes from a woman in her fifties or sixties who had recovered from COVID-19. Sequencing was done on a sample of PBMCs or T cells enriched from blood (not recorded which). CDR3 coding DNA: TGTGCCAGCAGTCCCGCAGGGGGCGAGGCTGAAGCTTTCTTT. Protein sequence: CASSPAGGEAEAFF.